These T cell receptor beta chains were read from a single sample in a study of T cells after yellow fever vaccination. TCRdb itself ran the 5' RACE reads through MiXCR, one entry per CDR3 protein. The repertoire includes hundreds of thousands of distinct CDR3 sequences, more than 9% of them detected once, and approximately 15% sits in the top ten. The sequencing used PBMCs, collected on the day of the yellow fever booster vaccination. The receptors stem from a man under 40 who received the YFV17D yellow fever vaccine. Both conserved end residues are trimmed from each CDR3.

v_call	j_call	cdr3_aa
TRBV7-9	TRBJ1-1	ASSLISNTEAF
TRBV11-1	TRBJ2-7	ASSPGTSGKEALDEQY
TRBV7-8	TRBJ2-3	ASSFLRGWSDTQY
TRBV5-5	TRBJ2-5	ASSLVTPVTQY
TRBV29-1	TRBJ1-3	SASGAGISAGNTIY
TRBV20-1	TRBJ1-3	SARGESSGNTIY
TRBV7-8	TRBJ2-7	ASSRVGGLAVPEQY
TRBV7-9	TRBJ1-1	ASSSNRDRGAEAF
TRBV29-1	TRBJ2-1	SATPIAGGFYNEQF
TRBV7-2	TRBJ2-7	ASGGTTSSYEQY
TRBV12-3/TRBV12-4	TRBJ2-1	ASSSYNEQF
TRBV28	TRBJ2-3	ASSPQGARDTQY
TRBV5-1	TRBJ1-1	ASGPGQTNTEAF
TRBV15	TRBJ2-7	ATSPGTSGSYEQY
TRBV15	TRBJ2-1	ATSRDRLAGNNEQF
TRBV5-1	TRBJ2-2	ASSFLLAGASGELF
TRBV7-2	TRBJ1-5	ASSLYGQGAQPQH
TRBV5-6	TRBJ2-7	ASRWDRTSYEQY
TRBV4-3	TRBJ2-1	ASSQGSGTYNEQF
TRBV19	TRBJ2-1	ASSTQLGGSGSSNEQF
TRBV12-3/TRBV12-4	TRBJ1-5	ASSPRRGSVFDNRNQPQH
TRBV28	TRBJ1-1	ASTMTGISMNTEAF
TRBV5-1	TRBJ2-1	ASSRDTAYNEQF
TRBV10-2	TRBJ2-2	ASSDQLTGELF
TRBV3-1	TRBJ2-7	ASSRQQTYEQY
TRBV2	TRBJ1-2	ASSEGQPSGTGYT
TRBV10-3	TRBJ2-1	AISEPRTSGSVSEQF
TRBV7-9	TRBJ2-5	ASTRTATETQY
TRBV28	TRBJ2-5	ASRGGQYQETQY
TRBV12-3/TRBV12-4	TRBJ2-5	ASSPGLESAAQY
TRBV5-1	TRBJ2-5	ASSMGQGEETQY
TRBV7-3	TRBJ2-7	ASSLRVAGNYEQY
TRBV10-3	TRBJ1-5	AIGQGNQPQH
TRBV30	TRBJ1-4	AWSVKGTGDEKLF
TRBV19	TRBJ2-7	ASSNLPGGTGAYEQY
TRBV29-1	TRBJ2-2	SVGGGGTGELF
TRBV19	TRBJ1-1	ASSMREPEAF
TRBV6-1	TRBJ2-2	ATLDSGGTTGELF
TRBV4-3	TRBJ1-2	ASSQRVGQGNYGYT
TRBV5-1	TRBJ2-1	ASRLASFSSYNEQF
TRBV6-1	TRBJ2-3	ASSENADTQY
TRBV6-1	TRBJ2-1	ASSQQGVRNNEQF
TRBV6-6	TRBJ2-1	ASSYRAAEQF
TRBV7-2	TRBJ2-7	ASSLNWGRTYEQY
TRBV20-1	TRBJ2-1	SARVGLAASYNEQF
TRBV18	TRBJ2-3	ASSNRTGGTDTQY
TRBV15	TRBJ1-3	ATSRDSFQNTIY
TRBV2	TRBJ2-7	ASSEESREQY
TRBV20-1	TRBJ2-1	SGRGGDPQF
TRBV5-4	TRBJ2-3	ASSLEGGRSLDTQY
TRBV20-1	TRBJ2-2	SARGSTGRAYTGELF
TRBV29-1	TRBJ2-7	SVEGAEREPYEQY
TRBV6-2/TRBV6-3	TRBJ2-4	ASSNYRGRVDIQY
TRBV4-3	TRBJ2-1	ASSQDLVTSGRADNYEQF
TRBV11-2	TRBJ1-1	ASSSRDRGPEAF